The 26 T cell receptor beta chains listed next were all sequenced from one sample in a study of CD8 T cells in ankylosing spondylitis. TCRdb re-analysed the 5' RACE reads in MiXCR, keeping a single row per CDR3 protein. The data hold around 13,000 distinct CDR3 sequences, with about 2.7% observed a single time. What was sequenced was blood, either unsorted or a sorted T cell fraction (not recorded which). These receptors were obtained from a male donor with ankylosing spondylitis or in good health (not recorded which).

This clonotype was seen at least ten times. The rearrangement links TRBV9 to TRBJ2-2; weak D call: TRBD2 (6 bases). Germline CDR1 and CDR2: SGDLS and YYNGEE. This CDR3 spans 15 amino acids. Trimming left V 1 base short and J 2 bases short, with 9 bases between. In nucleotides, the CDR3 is TGTGCCAGCAGCGTACGCGGGGCAAACACCGGGGAGCTGTTTTTT. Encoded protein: CASSVRGANTGELFF.

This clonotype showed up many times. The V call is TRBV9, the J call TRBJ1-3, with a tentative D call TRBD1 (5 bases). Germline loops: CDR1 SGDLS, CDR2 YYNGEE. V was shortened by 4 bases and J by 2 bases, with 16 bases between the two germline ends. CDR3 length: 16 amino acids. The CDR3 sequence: CASSRGGVEPGNTIYF. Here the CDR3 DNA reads TGTGCCAGCAGCCGGGGGGGGGTTGAACCTGGAAACACCATATATTTT. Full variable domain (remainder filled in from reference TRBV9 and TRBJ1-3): DSGVTQTPKHLITATGQRVTLRCSPRSGDLSVYWYQQSLDQGLQFLIQYYNGEERAKGNILERFSAQQFPDLHSELNLSSLELGDSALYFCASSRGGVEPGNTIYFGEGSWLTVV.

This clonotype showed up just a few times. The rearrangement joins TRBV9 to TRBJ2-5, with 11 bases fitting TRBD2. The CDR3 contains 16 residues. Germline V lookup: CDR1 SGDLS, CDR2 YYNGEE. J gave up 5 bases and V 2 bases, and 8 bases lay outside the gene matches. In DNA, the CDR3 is TGTGCCAGCAGCGTTCTCTCTAGCGGGGGGTTGGAGACCCAGTACTTC. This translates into CASSVLSSGGLETQYF.

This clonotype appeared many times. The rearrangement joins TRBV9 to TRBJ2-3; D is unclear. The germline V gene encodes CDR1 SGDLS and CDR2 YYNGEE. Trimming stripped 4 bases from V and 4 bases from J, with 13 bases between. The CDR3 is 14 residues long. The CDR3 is CASSSDVRPDTQYF. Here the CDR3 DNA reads TGTGCCAGCAGCTCGGACGTTCGTCCAGATACGCAGTATTTT.

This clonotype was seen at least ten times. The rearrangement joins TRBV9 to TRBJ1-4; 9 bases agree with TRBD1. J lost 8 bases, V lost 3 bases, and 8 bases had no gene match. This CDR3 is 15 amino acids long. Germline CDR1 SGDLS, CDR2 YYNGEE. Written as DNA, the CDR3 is TGTGCCAGCAGCGCAGACAGGGGGTTGAGGGAAAAACTGTTTTTT. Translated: CASSADRGLREKLFF.

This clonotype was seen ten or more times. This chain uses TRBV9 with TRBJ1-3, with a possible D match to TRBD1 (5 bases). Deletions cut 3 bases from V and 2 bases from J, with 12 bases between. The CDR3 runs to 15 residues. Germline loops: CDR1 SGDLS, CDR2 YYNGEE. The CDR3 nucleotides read TGTGCCAGCAGCGCGACCGGGACGGCTGGAAACACCATATATTTT. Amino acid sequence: CASSATGTAGNTIYF.

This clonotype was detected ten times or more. The CDR3, as DNA: TGTGCCAGCAGCCTCTGGACTAGCGGGGTGGTGGATGAGCAGTTCTTC. It yields the protein CASSLWTSGVVDEQFF. V gene TRBV9 combines with J gene TRBJ2-1; TRBD2 aligns across 12 bases. Germline CDR1 is SGDLS and CDR2 is YYNGEE. This CDR3 is 16 amino acids long. V shed 4 bases and J 8 bases; nucleotides not matched to a gene: 10. The full variable domain, completed using reference TRBV9 and TRBJ2-1, is DSGVTQTPKHLITATGQRVTLRCSPRSGDLSVYWYQQSLDQGLQFLIQYYNGEERAKGNILERFSAQQFPDLHSELNLSSLELGDSALYFCASSLWTSGVVDEQFFGPGTRLTVL.

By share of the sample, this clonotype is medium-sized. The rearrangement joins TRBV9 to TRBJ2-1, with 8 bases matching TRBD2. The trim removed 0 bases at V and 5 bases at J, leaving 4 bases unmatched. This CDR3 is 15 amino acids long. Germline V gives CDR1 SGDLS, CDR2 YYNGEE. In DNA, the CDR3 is TGTGCCAGCAGCGTAGGGCTAGCGGGCGACAATGAGCAGTTCTTC. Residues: CASSVGLAGDNEQFF.

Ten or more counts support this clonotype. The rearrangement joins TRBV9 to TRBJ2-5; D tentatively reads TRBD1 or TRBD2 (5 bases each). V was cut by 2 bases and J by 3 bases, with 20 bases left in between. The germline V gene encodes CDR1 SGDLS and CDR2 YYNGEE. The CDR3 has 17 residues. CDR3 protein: CASSVGGLGGTKETQYF. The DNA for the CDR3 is TGTGCCAGCAGCGTTGGCGGTCTGGGTGGGACCAAAGAGACCCAGTACTTC.

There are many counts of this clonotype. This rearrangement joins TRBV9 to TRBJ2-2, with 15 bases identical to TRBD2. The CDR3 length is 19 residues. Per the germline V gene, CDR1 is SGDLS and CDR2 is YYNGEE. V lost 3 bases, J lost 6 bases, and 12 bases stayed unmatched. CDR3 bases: TGTGCCAGCAGCGGGACTAGCGGGGGGGCATTTCTGAAATCCGGGGAGCTGTTTTTT. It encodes CASSGTSGGAFLKSGELFF.

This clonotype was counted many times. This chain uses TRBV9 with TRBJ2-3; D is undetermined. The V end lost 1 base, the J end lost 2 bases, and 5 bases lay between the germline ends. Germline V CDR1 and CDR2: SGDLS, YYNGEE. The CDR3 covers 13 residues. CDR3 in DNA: TGTGCCAGCAGCGTACCCTCCACAGATACGCAGTATTTT. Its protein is CASSVPSTDTQYF. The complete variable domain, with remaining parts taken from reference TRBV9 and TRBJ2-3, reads DSGVTQTPKHLITATGQRVTLRCSPRSGDLSVYWYQQSLDQGLQFLIQYYNGEERAKGNILERFSAQQFPDLHSELNLSSLELGDSALYFCASSVPSTDTQYFGPGTRLTVL.

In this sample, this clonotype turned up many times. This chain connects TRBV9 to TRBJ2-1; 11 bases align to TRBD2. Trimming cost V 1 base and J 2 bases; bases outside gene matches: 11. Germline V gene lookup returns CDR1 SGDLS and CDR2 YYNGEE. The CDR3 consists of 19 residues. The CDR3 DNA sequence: TGTGCCAGCAGCGTACGGCCCAGCGTAGCGGGAGGGCCCTACAATGAGCAGTTCTTC. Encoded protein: CASSVRPSVAGGPYNEQFF. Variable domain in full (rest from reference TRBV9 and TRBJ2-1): DSGVTQTPKHLITATGQRVTLRCSPRSGDLSVYWYQQSLDQGLQFLIQYYNGEERAKGNILERFSAQQFPDLHSELNLSSLELGDSALYFCASSVRPSVAGGPYNEQFFGPGTRLTVL.

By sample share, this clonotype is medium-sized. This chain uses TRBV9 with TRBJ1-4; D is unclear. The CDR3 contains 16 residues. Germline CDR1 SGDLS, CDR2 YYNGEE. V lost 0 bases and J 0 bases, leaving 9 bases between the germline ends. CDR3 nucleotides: TGTGCCAGCAGCGTAGGTACGGCGCCAACTAATGAAAAACTGTTTTTT. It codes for CASSVGTAPTNEKLFF.

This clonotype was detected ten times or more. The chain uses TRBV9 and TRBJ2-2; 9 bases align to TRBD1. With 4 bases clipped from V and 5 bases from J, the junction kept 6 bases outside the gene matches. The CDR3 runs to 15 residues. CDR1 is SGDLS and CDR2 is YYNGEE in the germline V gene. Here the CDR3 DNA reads TGTGCCAGCAGCCCCAGGACAGGGGAAACCGGGGAGCTGTTTTTT. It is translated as CASSPRTGETGELFF.

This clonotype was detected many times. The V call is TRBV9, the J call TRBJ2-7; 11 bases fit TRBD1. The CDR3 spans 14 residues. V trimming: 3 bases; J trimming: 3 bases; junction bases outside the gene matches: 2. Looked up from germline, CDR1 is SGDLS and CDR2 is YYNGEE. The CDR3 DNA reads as TGTGCCAGCAGCGGCGGGACAGGGGGCTACGAGCAGTACTTC. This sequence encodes CASSGGTGGYEQYF. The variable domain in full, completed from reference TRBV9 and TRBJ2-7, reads DSGVTQTPKHLITATGQRVTLRCSPRSGDLSVYWYQQSLDQGLQFLIQYYNGEERAKGNILERFSAQQFPDLHSELNLSSLELGDSALYFCASSGGTGGYEQYFGPGTRLTVT.

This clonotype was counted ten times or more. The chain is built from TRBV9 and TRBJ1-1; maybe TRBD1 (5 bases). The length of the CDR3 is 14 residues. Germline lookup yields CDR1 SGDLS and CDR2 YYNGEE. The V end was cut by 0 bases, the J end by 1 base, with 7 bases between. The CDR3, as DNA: TGTGCCAGCAGCGTAGGTGGGGCGAACACTGAAGCTTTCTTT. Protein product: CASSVGGANTEAFF. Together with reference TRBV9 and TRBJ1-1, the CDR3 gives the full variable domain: DSGVTQTPKHLITATGQRVTLRCSPRSGDLSVYWYQQSLDQGLQFLIQYYNGEERAKGNILERFSAQQFPDLHSELNLSSLELGDSALYFCASSVGGANTEAFFGQGTRLTVV.

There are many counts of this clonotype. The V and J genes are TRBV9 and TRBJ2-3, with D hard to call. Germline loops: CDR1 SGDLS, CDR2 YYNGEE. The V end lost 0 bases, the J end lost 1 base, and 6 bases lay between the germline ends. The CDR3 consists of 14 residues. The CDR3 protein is CASSVEQRTDTQYF. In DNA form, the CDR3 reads TGTGCCAGCAGCGTAGAGCAGCGCACAGATACGCAGTATTTT. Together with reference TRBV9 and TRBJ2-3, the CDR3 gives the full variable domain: DSGVTQTPKHLITATGQRVTLRCSPRSGDLSVYWYQQSLDQGLQFLIQYYNGEERAKGNILERFSAQQFPDLHSELNLSSLELGDSALYFCASSVEQRTDTQYFGPGTRLTVL.

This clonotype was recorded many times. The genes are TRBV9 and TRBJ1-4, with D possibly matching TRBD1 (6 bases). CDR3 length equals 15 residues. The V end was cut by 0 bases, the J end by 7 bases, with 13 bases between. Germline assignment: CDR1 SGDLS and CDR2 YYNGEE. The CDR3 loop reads CASSVDTGSFEKLFF. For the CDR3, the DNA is TGTGCCAGCAGCGTAGATACAGGGAGTTTTGAAAAACTGTTTTTT.

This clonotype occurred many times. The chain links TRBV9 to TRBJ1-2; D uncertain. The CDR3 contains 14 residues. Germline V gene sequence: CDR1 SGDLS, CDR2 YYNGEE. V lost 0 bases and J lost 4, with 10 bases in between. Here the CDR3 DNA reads TGTGCCAGCAGCGTAGATATAGGGAGCTATGGCTACACCTTC. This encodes CASSVDIGSYGYTF. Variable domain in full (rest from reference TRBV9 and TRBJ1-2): DSGVTQTPKHLITATGQRVTLRCSPRSGDLSVYWYQQSLDQGLQFLIQYYNGEERAKGNILERFSAQQFPDLHSELNLSSLELGDSALYFCASSVDIGSYGYTFGSGTRLTVV.

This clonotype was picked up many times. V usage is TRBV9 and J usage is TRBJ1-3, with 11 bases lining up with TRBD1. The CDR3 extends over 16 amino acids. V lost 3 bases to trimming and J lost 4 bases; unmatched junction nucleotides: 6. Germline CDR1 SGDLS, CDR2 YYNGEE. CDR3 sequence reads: CASSARTGGTGNTIYF. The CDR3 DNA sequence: TGTGCCAGCAGCGCCCGGACAGGGGGCACCGGAAACACCATATATTTT.

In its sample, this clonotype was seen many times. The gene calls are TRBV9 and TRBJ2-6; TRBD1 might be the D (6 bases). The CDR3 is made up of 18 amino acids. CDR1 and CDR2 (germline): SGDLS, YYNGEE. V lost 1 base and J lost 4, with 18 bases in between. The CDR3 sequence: CASSVSVRGALGANVLTF. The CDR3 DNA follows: TGTGCCAGCAGCGTAAGTGTCAGGGGAGCTCTGGGGGCCAACGTCCTGACTTTC.

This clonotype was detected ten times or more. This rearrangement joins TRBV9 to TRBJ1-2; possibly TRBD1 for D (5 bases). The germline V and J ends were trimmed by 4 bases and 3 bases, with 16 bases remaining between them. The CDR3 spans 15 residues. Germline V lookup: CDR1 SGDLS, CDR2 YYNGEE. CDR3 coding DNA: TGTGCCAGCAGCCCGGCCCAGGGAGTCCACTATGGCTACACCTTC. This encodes CASSPAQGVHYGYTF.

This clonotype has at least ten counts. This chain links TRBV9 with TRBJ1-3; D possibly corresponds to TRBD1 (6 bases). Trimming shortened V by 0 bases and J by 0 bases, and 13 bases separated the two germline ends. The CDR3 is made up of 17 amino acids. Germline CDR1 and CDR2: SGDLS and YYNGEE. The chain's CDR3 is CASSVALDSLSGNTIYF. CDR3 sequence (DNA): TGTGCCAGCAGCGTAGCTCTGGACAGCCTCTCTGGAAACACCATATATTTT.

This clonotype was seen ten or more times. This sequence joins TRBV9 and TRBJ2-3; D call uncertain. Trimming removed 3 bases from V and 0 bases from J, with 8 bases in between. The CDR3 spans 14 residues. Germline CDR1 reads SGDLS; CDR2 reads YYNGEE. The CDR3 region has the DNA TGTGCCAGCAGCGCGAGCCATAGCACAGATACGCAGTATTTT. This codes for CASSASHSTDTQYF. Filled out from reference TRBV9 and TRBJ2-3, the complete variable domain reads DSGVTQTPKHLITATGQRVTLRCSPRSGDLSVYWYQQSLDQGLQFLIQYYNGEERAKGNILERFSAQQFPDLHSELNLSSLELGDSALYFCASSASHSTDTQYFGPGTRLTVL.

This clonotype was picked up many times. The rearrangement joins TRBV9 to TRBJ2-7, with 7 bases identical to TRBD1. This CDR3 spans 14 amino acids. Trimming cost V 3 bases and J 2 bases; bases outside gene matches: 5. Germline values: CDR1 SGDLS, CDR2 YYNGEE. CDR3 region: CASSEGTVPYEQYF. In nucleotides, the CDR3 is TGTGCCAGCAGCGAGGGGACAGTTCCCTACGAGCAGTACTTC.

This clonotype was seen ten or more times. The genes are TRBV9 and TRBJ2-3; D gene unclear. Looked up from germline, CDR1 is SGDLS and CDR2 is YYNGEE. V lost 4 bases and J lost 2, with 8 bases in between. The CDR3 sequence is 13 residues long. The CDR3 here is CASSTTNTDTQYF. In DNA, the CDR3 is TGTGCCAGCAGCACAACCAACACAGATACGCAGTATTTT.